The T cell receptor (beta chain) described here comes from a study of shared clonotypes between healthy human individuals. Each subset's genomic DNA was shared equally among a number of immunoSEQ plates. Sequencing used immunoSEQ multiplex PCR; TCRdb keeps in-frame clones, though not all of them. The repertoire consists of about 1.5 million clones, with 95% to 99% occurring once and the leading ten covering around 0.45%. Germline V gene data show CDR1 as SGHVS and CDR2 as FNYEAQ. J gave up 5 bases and V 4 bases, and 9 bases lay outside the gene matches. The CDR3 loop spans 16 amino acids. The TCR comes from a young man in good health. The material sequenced was naive CD4+ T cells sorted from blood. As for subset: CD45RA+ positively selected. This chain connects TRBV7-6 to TRBJ2-5, with 11 bases lining up with TRBD2. The CDR3 region is CASSSFTSGSGETQYF. In DNA, the CDR3 is TGTGCCAGCAGCTCCTTTACTAGCGGGAGCGGGGAGACCCAGTACTTC.